This T cell receptor beta chain was documented in a study of early T cells in non-severe SARS-CoV-2 infection. In the study overall: Sequenced bulk RNA came from whole blood that was unsorted, and chains were unpaired. Study outcomes and limitations: CD4 and private specificities were missed by VDJdb matching, which favored anti-spike CD8 responses.

Tagging with unique molecular identifiers was applied to individual cDNA molecules. TCRdb called the 5' RACE reads again in MiXCR, with one record for every CDR3 protein. The table includes tens of thousands of distinct CDR3 sequences, 5.9% detected once. This clonotype was recorded at least ten times. The antigen remains unidentified. The sequenced sample was whole blood. The receptor comes from an adult who was a healthcare worker with PCR-confirmed SARS-CoV-2 infection or an uninfected control (not recorded which).

CDR3 DNA sequence: TGTGCCAGCAGCGCCACCGGGACTCTCACCGGGGAGCTGTTTTTT. It translates to CASSATGTLTGELFF. The V call is TRBV9, the J call TRBJ2-2; TRBD2 might be the D (6 bases). CDR3 length: 15 residues. V lost 3 bases to trimming and J lost 4 bases, with 13 bases between them. Germline V CDR1 and CDR2: SGDLS, YYNGEE. Using reference TRBV9 and TRBJ2-2 for the parts outside the CDR3, the full variable domain is DSGVTQTPKHLITATGQRVTLRCSPRSGDLSVYWYQQSLDQGLQFLIQYYNGEERAKGNILERFSAQQFPDLHSELNLSSLELGDSALYFCASSATGTLTGELFFGEGSRLTVL.